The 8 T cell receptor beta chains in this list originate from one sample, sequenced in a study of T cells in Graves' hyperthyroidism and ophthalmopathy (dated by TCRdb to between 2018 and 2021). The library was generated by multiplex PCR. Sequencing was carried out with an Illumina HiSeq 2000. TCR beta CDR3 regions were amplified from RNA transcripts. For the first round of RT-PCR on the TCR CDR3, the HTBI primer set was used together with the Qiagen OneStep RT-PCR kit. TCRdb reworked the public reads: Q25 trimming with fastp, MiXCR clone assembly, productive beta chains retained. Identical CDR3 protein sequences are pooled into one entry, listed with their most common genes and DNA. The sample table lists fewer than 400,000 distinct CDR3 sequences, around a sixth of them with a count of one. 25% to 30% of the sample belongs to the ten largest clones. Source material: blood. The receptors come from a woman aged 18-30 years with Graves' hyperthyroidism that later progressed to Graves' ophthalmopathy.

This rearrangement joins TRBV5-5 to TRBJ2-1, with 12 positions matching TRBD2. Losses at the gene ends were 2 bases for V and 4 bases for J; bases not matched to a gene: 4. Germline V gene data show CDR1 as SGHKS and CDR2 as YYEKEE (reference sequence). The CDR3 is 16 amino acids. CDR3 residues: CASSFSGLAGYNEQFF. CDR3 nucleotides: TGTGCCAGCAGCTTCTCGGGACTAGCGGGTTACAATGAGCAGTTCTTC.

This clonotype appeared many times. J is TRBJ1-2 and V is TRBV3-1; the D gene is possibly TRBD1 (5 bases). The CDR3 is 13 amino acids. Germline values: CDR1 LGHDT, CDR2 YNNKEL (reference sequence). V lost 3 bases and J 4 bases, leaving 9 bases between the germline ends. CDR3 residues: CASSQGRVYGYTF. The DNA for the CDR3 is TGTGCCAGCAGCCAGGGGCGCGTCTATGGCTACACCTTC.

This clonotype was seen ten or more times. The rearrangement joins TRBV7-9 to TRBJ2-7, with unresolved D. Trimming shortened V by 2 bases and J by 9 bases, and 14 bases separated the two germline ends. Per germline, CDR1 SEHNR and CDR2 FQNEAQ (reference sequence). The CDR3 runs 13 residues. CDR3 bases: TGTGCCAGCAGCTTACCCAGGCGACGCAGGCAGTACTTC. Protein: CASSLPRRRRQYF. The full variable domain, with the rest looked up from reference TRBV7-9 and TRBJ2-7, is DTGVSQNPRHKITKRGQNVTFRCDPISEHNRLYWYRQTLGQGPEFLTYFQNEAQLEKSRLLSDRFSAERPKGSFSTLEIQRTEQGDSAMYLCASSLPRRRRQYFGPGTRLTVT.

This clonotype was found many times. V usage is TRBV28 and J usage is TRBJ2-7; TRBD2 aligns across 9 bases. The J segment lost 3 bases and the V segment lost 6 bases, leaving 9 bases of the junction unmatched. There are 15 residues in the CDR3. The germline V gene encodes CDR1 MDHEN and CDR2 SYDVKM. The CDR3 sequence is CASRNVAGDFYEQYF. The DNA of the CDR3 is TGTGCCAGCAGGAACGTAGCGGGAGACTTCTACGAGCAGTACTTC.

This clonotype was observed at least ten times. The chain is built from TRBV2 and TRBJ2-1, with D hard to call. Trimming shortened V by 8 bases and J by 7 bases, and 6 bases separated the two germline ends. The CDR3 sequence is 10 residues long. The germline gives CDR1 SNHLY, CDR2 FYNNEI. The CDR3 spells CASSWNEQFF. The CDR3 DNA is TGTGCCAGCTCCTGGAATGAGCAGTTCTTC.

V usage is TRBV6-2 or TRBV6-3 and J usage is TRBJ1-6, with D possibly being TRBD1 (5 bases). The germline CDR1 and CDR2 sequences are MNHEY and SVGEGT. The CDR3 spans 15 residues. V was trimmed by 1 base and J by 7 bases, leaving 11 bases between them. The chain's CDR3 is CASSYWLDTNSPLHF. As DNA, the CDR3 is TGTGCCAGCAGTTACTGGTTGGACACGAATTCACCCCTCCACTTT.

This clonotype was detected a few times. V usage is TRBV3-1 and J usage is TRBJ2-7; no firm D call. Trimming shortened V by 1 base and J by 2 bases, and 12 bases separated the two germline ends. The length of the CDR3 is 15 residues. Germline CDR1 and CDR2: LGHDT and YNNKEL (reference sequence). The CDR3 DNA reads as TGTGCCAGCAGCCAAGGGAACCTCGTCCCCTACGAGCAGTACTTC. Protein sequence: CASSQGNLVPYEQYF.

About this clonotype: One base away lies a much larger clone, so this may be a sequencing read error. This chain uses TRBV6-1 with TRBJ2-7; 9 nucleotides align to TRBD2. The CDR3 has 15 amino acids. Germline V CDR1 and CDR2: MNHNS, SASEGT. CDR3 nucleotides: TGTGCCGGCAGTGAACTAGCGGGTAAAGCGGCCGAGCAGTACTTC. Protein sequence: CAGSELAGKAAEQYF.